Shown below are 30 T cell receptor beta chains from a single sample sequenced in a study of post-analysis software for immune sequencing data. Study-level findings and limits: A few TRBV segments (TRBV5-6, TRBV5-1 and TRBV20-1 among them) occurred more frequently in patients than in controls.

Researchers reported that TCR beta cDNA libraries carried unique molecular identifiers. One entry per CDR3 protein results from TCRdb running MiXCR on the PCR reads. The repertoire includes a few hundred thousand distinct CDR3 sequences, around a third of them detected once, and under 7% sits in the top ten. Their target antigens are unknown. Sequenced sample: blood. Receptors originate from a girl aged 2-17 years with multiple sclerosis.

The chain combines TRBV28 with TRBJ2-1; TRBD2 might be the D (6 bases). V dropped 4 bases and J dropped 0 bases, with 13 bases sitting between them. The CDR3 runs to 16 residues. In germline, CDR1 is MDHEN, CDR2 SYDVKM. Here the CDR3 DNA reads TGTGCCAGCAGTTCGCTAGCGAGGAGCTCCTACAATGAGCAGTTCTTC. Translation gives CASSSLARSSYNEQFF.

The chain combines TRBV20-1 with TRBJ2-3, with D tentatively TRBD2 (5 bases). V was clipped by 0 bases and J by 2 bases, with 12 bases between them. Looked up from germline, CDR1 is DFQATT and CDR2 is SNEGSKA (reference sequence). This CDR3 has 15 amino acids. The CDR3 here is CSARDQRAVTDTQYF. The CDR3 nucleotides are TGCAGTGCTAGAGATCAGAGGGCCGTCACAGATACGCAGTATTTT.

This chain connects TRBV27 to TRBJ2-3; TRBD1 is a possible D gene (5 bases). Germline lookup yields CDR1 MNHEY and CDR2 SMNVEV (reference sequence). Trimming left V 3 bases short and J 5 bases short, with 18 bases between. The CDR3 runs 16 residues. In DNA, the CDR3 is TGTGCCAGCAGTTTCCTCCTGGCCAGGGAAGTAGATACGCAGTATTTT. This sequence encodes CASSFLLAREVDTQYF.

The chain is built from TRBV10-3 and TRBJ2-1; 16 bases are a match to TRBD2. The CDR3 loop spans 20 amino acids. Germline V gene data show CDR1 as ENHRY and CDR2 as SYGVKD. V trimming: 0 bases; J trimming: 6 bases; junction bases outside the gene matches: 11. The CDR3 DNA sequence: TGTGCCATCAGTGAGTCTGGGACTAGCGGGGGGGCGCATGACCCCAATGAGCAGTTCTTC. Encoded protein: CAISESGTSGGAHDPNEQFF.

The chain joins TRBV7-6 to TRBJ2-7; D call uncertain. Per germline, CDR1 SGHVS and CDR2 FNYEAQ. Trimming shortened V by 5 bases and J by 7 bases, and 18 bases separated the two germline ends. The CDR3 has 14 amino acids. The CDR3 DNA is TGTGCCAGCAGCCCCACGTGGGGTACAGATGAGCAGTACTTC. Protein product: CASSPTWGTDEQYF.

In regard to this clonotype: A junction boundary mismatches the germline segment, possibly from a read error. The CDR3 protein is CAISELGGNQGTQYF. The CDR3 DNA reads as TGTGCCATCAGTGAGTTGGGGGGGAACCAAGGGACCCAGTACTTC. The rearrangement uses TRBV10-3 and TRBJ2-5; TRBD2 matches 7 bases. The length of the CDR3 is 15 residues. Per the germline V gene, CDR1 is ENHRY and CDR2 is SYGVKD.

The CDR3 spells CASSPEGAEDTQYF. CDR3 DNA: TGCGCCAGCAGCCCGGAAGGGGCCGAGGATACGCAGTATTTT. The V gene is TRBV5-1, the J gene TRBJ2-3; D is possibly TRBD1 (5 bases). This CDR3 contains 14 residues. The V gene's germline CDR1 is SGHRS and CDR2 YFSETQ. Trimming stripped 4 bases from V and 6 bases from J, with 15 bases between.

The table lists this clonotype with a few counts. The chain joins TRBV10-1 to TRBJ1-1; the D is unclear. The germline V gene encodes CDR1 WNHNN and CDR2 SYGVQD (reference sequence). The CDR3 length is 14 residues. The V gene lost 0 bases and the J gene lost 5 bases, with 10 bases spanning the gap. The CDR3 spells CASSESGQATEAFF. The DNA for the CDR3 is TGCGCCAGCAGTGAGTCCGGCCAGGCTACTGAAGCTTTCTTT.

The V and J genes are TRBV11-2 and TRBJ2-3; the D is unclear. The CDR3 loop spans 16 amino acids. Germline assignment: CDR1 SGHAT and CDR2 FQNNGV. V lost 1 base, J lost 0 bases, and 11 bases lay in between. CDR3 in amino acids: CASSLGVGLSTDTQYF. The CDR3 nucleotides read TGTGCCAGCAGCTTAGGAGTGGGTCTCAGCACAGATACGCAGTATTTT. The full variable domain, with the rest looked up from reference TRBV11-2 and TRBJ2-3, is EAGVAQSPRYKIIEKRQSVAFWCNPISGHATLYWYQQILGQGPKLLIQFQNNGVVDDSQLPKDRFSAERLKGVDSTLKIQPAKLEDSAVYLCASSLGVGLSTDTQYFGPGTRLTVL.

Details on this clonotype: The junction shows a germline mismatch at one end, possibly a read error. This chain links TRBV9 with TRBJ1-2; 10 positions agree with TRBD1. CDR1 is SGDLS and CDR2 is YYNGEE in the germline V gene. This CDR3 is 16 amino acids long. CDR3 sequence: CVSSVDTGQGNYGYTF. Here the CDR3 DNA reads TGTGTCAGCAGCGTAGATACGGGACAGGGGAACTATGGCTACACCTTC.

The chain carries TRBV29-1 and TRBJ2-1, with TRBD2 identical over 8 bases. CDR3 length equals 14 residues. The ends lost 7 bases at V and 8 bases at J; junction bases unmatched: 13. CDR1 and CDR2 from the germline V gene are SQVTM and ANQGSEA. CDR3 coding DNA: TGCAGCGCTAAGAGCGGGGGCGGAAGGGATGAGCAGTTCTTC. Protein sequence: CSAKSGGGRDEQFF.

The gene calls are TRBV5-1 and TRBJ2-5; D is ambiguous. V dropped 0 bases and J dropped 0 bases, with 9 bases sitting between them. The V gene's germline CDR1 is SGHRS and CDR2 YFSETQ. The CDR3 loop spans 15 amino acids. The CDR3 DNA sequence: TGCGCCAGCAGCTTGGATGGTCAGAACCAAGAGACCCAGTACTTC. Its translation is CASSLDGQNQETQYF. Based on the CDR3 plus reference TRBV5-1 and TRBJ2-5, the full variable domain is KAGVTQTPRYLIKTRGQQVTLSCSPISGHRSVSWYQQTPGQGLQFLFEYFSETQRNKGNFPGRFSGRQFSNSRSEMNVSTLELGDSALYLCASSLDGQNQETQYFGPGTRLLVL.

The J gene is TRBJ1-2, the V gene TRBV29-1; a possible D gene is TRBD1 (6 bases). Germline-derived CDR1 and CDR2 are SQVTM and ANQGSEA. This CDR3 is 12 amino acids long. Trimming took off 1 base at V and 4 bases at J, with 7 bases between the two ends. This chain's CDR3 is CSVEGGPYGYTF. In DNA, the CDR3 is TGCAGCGTTGAAGGGGGGCCCTATGGCTACACCTTC.

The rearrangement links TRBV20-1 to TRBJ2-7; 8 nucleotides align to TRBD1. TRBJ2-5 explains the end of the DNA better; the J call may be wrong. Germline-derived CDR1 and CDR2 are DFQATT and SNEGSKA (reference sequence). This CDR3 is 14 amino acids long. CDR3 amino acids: CSASSRGRMETQYF. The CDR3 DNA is TGCAGTGCTAGTAGCAGGGGGCGGATGGAGACCCAGTACTTC.

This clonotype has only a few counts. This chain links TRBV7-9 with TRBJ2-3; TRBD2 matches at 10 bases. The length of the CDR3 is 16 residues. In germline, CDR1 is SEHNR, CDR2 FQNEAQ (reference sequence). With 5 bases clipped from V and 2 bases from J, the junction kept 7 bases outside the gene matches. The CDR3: CASSPLAGALTDTQYF. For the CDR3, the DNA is TGTGCCAGCAGCCCCCTAGCGGGGGCCCTCACAGATACGCAGTATTTT.

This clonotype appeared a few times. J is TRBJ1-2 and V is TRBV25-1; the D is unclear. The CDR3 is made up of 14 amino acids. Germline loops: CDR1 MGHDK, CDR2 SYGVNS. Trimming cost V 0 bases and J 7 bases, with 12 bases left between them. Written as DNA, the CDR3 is TGTGCCAGCAGTGAATATAAAGGGAGCACTGGCTACACCTTC. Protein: CASSEYKGSTGYTF.

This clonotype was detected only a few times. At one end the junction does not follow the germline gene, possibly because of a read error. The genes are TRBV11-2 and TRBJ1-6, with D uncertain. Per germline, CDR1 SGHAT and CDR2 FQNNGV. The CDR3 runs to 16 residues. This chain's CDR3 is CASSSDLDSINSPLHF. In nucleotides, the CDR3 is TGTGCCAGCAGCTCCGACCTGGACTCGATTAATTCGCCCCTCCACTTT. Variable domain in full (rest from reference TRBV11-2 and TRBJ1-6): EAGVAQSPRYKIIEKRQSVAFWCNPISGHATLYWYQQILGQGPKLLIQFQNNGVVDDSQLPKDRFSAERLKGVDSTLKIQPAKLEDSAVYLCASSSDLDSINSPLHFGNGTRLTVT.

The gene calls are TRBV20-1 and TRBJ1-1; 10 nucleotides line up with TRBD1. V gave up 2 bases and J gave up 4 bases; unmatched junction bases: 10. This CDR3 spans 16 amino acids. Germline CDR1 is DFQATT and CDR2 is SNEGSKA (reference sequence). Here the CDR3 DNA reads TGCAGTGCTAGACCGACAGGGGGCATTCGGGGCACTGAAGCTTTCTTT. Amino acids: CSARPTGGIRGTEAFF.

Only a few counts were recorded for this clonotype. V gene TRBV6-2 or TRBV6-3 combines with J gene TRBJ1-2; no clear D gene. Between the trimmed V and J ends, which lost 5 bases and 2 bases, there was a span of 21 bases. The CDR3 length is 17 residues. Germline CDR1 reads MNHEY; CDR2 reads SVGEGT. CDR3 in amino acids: CASSPNQGSEGNYGYTF. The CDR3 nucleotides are TGTGCCAGCAGTCCTAATCAAGGGTCAGAAGGGAACTATGGCTACACCTTC.

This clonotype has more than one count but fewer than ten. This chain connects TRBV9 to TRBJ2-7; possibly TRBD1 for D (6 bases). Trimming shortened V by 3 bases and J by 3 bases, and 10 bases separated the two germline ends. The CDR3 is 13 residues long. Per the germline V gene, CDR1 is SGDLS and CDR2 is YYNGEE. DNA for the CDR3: TGTGCCAGCAGCGAGGGGGTCGGCTACGAGCAGTACTTC. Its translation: CASSEGVGYEQYF.

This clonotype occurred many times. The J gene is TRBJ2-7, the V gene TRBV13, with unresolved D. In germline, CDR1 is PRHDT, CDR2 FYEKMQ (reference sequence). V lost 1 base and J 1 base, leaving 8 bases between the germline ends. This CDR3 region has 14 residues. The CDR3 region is CASSLAGRSYEQYF. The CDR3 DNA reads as TGTGCCAGCAGCTTAGCCGGACGGTCCTACGAGCAGTACTTC.

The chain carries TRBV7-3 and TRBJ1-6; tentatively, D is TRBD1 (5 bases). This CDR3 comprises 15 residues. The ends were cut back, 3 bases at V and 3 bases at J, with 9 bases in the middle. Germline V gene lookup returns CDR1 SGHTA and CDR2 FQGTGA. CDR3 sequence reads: CASSFDSNYNSPLHF. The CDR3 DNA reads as TGTGCCAGCAGCTTTGACAGTAACTATAATTCACCCCTCCACTTT.

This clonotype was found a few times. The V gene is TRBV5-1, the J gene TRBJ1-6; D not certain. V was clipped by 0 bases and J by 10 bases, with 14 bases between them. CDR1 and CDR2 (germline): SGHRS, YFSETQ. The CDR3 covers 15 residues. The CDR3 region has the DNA TGCGCCAGCAGCTTGGCTGGGGTTTCGGAGTCACCCCTCCACTTT. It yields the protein CASSLAGVSESPLHF.

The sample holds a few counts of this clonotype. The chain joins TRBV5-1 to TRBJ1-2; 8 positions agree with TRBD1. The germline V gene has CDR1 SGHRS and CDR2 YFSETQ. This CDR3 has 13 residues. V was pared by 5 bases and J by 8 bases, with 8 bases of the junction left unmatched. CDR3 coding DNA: TGCGCCAGCAGTTTATCCGACAGGGGCGGCTACACCTTC. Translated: CASSLSDRGGYTF.

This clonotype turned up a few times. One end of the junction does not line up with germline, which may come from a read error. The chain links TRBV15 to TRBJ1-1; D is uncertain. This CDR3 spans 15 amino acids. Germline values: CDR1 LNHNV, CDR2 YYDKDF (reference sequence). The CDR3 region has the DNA TGTGCCACCAGCAGAGAGTTTGGCCTGAACACTGAGGCTTTCTTT. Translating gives CATSREFGLNTEAFF.

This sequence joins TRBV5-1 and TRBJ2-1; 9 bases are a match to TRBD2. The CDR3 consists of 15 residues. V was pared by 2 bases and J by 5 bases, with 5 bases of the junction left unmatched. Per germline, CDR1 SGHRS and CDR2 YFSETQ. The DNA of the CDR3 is TGCGCCAGCAGCTTATCGGCGGGGGGGCACAATGAGCAGTTCTTC. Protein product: CASSLSAGGHNEQFF.

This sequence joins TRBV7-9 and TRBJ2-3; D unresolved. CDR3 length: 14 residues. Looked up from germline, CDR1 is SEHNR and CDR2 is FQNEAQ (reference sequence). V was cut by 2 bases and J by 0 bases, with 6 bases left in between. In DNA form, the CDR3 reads TGTGCCAGCAGCTTAACACTTAGCACAGATACGCAGTATTTT. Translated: CASSLTLSTDTQYF.

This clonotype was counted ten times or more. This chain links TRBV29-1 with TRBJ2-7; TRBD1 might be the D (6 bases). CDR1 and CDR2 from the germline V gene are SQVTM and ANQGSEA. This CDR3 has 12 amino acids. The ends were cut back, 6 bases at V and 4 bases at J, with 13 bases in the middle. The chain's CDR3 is CSVTGSIYEQYF. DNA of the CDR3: TGCAGCGTAACAGGGTCAATATACGAGCAGTACTTC.

The CDR3 sequence: CASSDRGQASVTYEQYF. The CDR3 DNA reads TGTGCCAGCAGCGATAGGGGACAGGCCTCCGTCACCTACGAGCAGTACTTC. The chain has TRBV5-4 and TRBJ2-7; 8 nucleotides match TRBD1. There are 17 residues in the CDR3. Germline V gene sequence: CDR1 SGHNT, CDR2 YYREEE (reference sequence). Losses at the gene ends were 4 bases for V and 2 bases for J; bases not matched to a gene: 14.

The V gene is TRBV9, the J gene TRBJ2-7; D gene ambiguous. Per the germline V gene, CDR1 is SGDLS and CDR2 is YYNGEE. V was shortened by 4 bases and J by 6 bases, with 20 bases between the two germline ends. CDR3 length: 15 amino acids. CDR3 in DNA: TGTGCCAGCAGCCCCTTGGTAGGCCCAAGCCTCGAGCAGTACTTC. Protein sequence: CASSPLVGPSLEQYF.